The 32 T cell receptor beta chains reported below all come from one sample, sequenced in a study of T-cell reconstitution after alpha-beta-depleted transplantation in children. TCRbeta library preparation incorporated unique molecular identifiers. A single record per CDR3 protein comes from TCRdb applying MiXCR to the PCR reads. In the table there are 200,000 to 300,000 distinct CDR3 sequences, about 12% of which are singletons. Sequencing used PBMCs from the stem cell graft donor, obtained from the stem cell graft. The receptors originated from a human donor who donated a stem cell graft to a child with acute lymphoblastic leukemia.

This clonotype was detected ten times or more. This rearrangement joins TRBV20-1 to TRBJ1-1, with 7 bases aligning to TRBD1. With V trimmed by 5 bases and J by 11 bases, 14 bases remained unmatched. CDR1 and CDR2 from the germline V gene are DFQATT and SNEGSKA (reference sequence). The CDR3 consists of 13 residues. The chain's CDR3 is CSAPEGRQGRAFF. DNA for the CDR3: TGCAGTGCTCCGGAAGGAAGACAGGGTCGGGCTTTCTTT.

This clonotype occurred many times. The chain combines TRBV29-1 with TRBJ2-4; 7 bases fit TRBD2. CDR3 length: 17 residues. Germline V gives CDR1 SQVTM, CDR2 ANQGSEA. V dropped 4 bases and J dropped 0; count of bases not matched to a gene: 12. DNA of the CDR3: TGCAGCGTTGTATGGGGAGGGATCCAGCTAGCCAAAAACATTCAGTACTTC. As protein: CSVVWGGIQLAKNIQYF.

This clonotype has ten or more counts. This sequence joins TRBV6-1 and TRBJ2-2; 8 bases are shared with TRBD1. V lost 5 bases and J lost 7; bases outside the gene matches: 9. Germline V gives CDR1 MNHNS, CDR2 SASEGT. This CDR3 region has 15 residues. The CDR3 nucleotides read TGTGCCAGCAGTACCGGGACAGGTTTGATCGGGGAGCTGTTTTTT. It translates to CASSTGTGLIGELFF.

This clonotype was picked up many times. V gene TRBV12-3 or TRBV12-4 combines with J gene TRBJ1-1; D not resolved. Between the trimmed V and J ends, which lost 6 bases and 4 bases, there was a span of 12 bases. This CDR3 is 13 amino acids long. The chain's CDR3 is CASSSGPATEAFF. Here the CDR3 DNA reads TGTGCCAGCAGCTCCGGACCGGCCACTGAAGCTTTCTTT.

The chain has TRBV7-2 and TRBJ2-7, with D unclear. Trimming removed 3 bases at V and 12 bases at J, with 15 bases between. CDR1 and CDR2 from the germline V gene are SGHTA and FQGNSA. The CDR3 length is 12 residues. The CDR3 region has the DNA TGTGCCAGCAGCTTCGGCAATAGGGTCCCGTACTTC. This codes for CASSFGNRVPYF.

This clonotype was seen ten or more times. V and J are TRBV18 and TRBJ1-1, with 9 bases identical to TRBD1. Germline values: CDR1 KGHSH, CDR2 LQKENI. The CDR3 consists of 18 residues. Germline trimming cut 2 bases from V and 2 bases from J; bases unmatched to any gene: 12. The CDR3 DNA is TGTGCCAGCTCACCAGTCCCTGGACAGGGGTCGATAAACACTGAAGCTTTCTTT. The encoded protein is CASSPVPGQGSINTEAFF.

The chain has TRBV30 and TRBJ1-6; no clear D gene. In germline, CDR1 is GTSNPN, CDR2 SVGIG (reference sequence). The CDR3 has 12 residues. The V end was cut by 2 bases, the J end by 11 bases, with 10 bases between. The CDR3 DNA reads TGTGCCTGGAGTTGGACGGACCCACCCCTCCACTTT. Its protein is CAWSWTDPPLHF.

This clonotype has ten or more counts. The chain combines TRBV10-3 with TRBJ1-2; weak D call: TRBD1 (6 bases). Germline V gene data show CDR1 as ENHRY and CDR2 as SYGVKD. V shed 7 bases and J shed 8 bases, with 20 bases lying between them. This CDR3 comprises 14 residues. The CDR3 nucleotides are TGTGCCATCACTTCTGCTGACAGGTTGGGCGGCTACACCTTC. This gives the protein CAITSADRLGGYTF.

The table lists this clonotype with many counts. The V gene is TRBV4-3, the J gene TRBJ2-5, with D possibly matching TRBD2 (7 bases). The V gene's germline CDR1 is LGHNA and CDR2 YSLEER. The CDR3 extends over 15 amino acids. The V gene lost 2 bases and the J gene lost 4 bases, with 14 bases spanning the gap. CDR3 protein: CASSQRGAAPETQYF. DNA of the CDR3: TGCGCCAGCAGCCAACGGGGGGCCGCCCCAGAGACCCAGTACTTC.

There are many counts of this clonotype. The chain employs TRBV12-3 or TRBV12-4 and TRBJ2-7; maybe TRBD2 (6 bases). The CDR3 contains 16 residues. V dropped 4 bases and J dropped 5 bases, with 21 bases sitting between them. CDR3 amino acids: CASSSRAGPRGHEQYF. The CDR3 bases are TGTGCCAGCAGTTCCCGGGCGGGACCACGGGGCCACGAGCAGTACTTC.

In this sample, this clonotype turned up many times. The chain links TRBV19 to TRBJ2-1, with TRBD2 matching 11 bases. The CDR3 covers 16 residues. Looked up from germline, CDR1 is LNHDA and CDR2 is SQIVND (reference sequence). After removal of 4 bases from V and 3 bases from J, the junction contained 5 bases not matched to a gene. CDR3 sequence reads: CASSTDLAGGYNEQFF. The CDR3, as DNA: TGTGCCAGTAGTACCGATCTAGCGGGGGGCTACAATGAGCAGTTCTTC.

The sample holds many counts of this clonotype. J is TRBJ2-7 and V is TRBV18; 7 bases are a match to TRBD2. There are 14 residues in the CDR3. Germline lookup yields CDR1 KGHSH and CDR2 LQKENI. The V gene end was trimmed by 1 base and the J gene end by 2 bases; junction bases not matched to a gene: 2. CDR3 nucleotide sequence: TGTGCCAGCTCACCACGGGAGGGCCCCTACGAGCAGTACTTC. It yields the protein CASSPREGPYEQYF.

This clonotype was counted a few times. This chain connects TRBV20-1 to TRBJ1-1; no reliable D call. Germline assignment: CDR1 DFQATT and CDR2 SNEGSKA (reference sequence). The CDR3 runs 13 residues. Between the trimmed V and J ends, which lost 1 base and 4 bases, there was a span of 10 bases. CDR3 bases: TGCAGTGCTAGAGCCGTGGCGGGCACTGAAGCTTTCTTT. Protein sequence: CSARAVAGTEAFF.

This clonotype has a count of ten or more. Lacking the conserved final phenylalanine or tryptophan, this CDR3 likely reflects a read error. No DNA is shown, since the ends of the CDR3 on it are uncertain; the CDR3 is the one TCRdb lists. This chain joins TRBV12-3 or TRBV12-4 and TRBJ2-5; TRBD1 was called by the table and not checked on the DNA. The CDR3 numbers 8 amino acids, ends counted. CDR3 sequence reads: CARRRFGA.

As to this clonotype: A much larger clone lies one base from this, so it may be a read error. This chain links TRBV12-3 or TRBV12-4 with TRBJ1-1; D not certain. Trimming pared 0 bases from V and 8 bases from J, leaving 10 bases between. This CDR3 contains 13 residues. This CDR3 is CASSLASDGEAFF. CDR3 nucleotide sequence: TGTGCCAGCAGTTTAGCGTCGGATGGCGAAGCTTTCTTT.

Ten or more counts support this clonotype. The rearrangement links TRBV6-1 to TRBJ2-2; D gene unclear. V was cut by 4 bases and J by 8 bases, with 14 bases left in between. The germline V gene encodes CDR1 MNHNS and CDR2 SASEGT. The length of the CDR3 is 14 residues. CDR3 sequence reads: CASSVGQARGELFF. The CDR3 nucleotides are TGTGCCAGCAGTGTCGGGCAGGCAAGAGGGGAGCTGTTTTTT.

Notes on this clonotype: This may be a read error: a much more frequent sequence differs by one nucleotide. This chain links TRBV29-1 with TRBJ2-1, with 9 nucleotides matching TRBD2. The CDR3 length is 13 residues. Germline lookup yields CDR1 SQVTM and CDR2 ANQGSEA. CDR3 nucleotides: TGCGGCGGGGGGGTCAAACCCCACAATCAGCAGTTCTTC. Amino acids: CGGGVKPHNQQFF.

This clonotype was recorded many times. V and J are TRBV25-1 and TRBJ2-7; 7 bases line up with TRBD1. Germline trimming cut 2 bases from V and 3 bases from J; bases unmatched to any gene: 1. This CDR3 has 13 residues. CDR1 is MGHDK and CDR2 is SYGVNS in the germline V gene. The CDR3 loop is CASSEGTVYEQYF. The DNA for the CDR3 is TGTGCCAGCAGTGAAGGGACAGTCTACGAGCAGTACTTC.

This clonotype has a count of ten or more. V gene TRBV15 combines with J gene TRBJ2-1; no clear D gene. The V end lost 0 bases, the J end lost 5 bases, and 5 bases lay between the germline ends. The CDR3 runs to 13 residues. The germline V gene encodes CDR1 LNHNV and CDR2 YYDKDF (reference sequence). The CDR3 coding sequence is TGTGCCACCAGCAGAGATTTGAACAATGAGCAGTTCTTC. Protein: CATSRDLNNEQFF.

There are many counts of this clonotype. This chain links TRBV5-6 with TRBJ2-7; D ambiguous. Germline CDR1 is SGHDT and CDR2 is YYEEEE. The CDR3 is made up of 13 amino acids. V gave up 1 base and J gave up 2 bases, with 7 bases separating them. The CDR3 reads CASSLPLTYEQYF. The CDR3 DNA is TGTGCCAGCAGCTTGCCTCTCACCTACGAGCAGTACTTC.

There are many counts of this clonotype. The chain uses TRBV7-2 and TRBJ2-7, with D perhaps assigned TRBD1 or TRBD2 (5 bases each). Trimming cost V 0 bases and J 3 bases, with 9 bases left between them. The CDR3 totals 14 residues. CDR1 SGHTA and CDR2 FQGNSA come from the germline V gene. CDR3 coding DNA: TGTGCCAGCAGCTTAGCAGGGGCGGGCTACGAGCAGTACTTC. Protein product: CASSLAGAGYEQYF.

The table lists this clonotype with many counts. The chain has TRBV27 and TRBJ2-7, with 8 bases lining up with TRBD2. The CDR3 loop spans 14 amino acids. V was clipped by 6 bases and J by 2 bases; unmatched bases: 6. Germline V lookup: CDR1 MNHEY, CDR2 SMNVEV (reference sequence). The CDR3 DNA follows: TGTGCCAGCAGGCGGCGGGGGGACACCTACGAGCAGTACTTC. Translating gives CASRRRGDTYEQYF.

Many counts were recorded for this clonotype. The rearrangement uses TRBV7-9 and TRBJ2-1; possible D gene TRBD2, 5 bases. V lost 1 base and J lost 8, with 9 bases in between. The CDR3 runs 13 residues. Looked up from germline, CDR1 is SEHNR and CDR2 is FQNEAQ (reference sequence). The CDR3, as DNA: TGTGCCAGCAGCTTAGAGTGGGGAGATGAGCAGTTCTTC. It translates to CASSLEWGDEQFF.

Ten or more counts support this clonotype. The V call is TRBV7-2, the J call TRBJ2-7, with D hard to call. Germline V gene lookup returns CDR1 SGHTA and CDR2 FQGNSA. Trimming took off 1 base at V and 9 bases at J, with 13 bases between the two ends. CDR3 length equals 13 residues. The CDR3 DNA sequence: TGTGCCAGCAGCTTAGGTAGCCAGACTCCGCAGTACTTC. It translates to CASSLGSQTPQYF.

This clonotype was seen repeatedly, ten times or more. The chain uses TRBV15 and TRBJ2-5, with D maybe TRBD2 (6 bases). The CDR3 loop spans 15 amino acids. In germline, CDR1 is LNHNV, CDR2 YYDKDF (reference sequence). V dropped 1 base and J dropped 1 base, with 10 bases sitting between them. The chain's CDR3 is CATSRGRAAQETQYF. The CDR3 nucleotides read TGTGCCACCAGCAGAGGGAGGGCCGCCCAAGAGACCCAGTACTTC.

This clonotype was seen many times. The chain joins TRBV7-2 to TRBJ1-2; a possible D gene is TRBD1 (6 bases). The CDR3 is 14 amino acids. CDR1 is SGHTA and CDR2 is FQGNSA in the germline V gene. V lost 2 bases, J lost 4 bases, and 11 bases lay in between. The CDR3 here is CASSLLDRSYGYTF. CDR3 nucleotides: TGTGCCAGCAGCTTATTGGACAGATCCTATGGCTACACCTTC.

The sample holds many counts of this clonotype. The CDR3: CASTRTGGSGELFF. CDR3 DNA sequence: TGTGCCAGCACCCGGACAGGGGGCTCCGGGGAGCTGTTTTTT. V is TRBV5-5 and J is TRBJ2-2; the match to TRBD1 covers 11 bases. The CDR3 runs 14 residues. J lost 6 bases, V lost 6 bases, and 4 bases had no gene match. Germline V gene sequence: CDR1 SGHKS, CDR2 YYEKEE (reference sequence).

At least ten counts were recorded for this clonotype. CDR3 region: CSASYLRATDTQYF. For the CDR3, the DNA is TGCAGTGCTAGCTATCTCAGGGCCACAGATACGCAGTATTTT. The gene calls are TRBV20-1 and TRBJ2-3; D is possibly TRBD1 (5 bases). V was clipped by 3 bases and J by 2 bases, with 12 bases between them. CDR3 size: 14 residues. Per the germline V gene, CDR1 is DFQATT and CDR2 is SNEGSKA (reference sequence).

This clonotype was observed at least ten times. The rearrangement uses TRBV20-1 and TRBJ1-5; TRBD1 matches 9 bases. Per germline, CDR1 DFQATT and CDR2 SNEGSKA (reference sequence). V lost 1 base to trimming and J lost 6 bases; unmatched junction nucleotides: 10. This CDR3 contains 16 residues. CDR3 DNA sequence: TGCAGTGCTAGAGTGGGGGGAAGGGACAGGGCTCAGCCCCAGCATTTT. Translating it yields CSARVGGRDRAQPQHF.

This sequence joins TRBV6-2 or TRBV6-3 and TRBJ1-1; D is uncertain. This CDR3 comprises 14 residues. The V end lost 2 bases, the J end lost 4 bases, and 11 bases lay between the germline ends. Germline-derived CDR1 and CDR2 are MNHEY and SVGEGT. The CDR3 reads CASSYTEVSTEAFF. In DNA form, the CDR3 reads TGTGCCAGCAGTTACACGGAGGTGAGCACTGAAGCTTTCTTT.

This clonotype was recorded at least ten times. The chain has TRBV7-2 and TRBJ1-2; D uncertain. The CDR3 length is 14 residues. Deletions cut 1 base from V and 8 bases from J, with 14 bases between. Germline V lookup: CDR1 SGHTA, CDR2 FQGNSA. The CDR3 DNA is TGTGCCAGCAGCTTAGACCCAAGGTCGGGCGGCTACACCTTC. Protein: CASSLDPRSGGYTF. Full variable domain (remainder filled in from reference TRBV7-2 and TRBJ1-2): GAGVSQSPSNKVTEKGKDVELRCDPISGHTALYWYRQSLGQGLEFLIYFQGNSAPDKSGLPSDRFSAERTGGSVSTLTIQRTQQEDSAVYLCASSLDPRSGGYTFGSGTRLTVV.

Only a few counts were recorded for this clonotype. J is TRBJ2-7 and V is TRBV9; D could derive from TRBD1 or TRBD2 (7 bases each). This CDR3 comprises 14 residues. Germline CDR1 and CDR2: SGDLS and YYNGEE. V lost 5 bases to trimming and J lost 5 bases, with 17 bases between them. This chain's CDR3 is CASSIGRGLDEQYF. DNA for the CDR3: TGTGCCAGCAGTATAGGGAGGGGGCTCGACGAGCAGTACTTC.